This T cell receptor (beta chain) was recovered during a study of blood T cell repertoires in COVID-19 (dated by TCRdb to between 2020 and 2021). A note on the overall study: Collaborator samples came from the United States, Italy and Spain and covered acute and convalescent phases of COVID-19. Subjects who had been exposed to COVID-19, were actively infected with it, or had recovered from it provided the deeply sampled blood TCRbeta repertoires that made up the dataset. Where available, HLA class I and class II types were obtained from metadata supplied by the sample provider rather than from assay-based typing. The prospective study material was composed of cDNA or gDNA derived from T cells, B-cell-depleted T cells, or PBMCs. Samples came from the ongoing ImmuneRACE study (first 160 participants) plus 1,254 subjects from 6 global collaborators. A freely available public database, intended as a resource for researchers studying the immune response to SARS-CoV-2, is where the repertoires were released. The sample metadata nearly always contained a de-identified subject ID, COVID-19 status, age in years and sex. Broader findings and caveats from the paper: The quantity of clinical and demographic metadata differed by source and by participant and was supplied without curation.

Measured from the cysteine to the phenylalanine, the CDR3 is 14 residues long. Just CDR3 DNA is preserved here, 42 bases in frame from base 1. V is pared back by 0 bases and J by 3 bases, with 9 bases lying between the germline termini. The germline V gene yields SGDLS for CDR1 and YYNGEE for CDR2. TCRbeta CDR3 regions were amplified from genomic DNA by means of the immunoSEQ Assay, a bias-controlled multiplex PCR. As for the authors' bioinformatics: Nucleated cell counts per sample were estimated from amplification of reference gene primers within the assay. To quantify the absolute abundance of each unique TCRbeta CDR3 rearrangement, sequence reads were collapsed and filtered. For each sample, productive Simpson clonality was calculated by taking the square root of Simpson's diversity index across productive rearrangements. In its TCRdb copy, this immuneACCESS table keeps in-frame sequences only and misses some clones. Where compared with another copy, unresolved V genes explain less than half of these, and the others have no known cause. V, J and clone size are those of that table, while D and trimming were read from the DNA. In all, the sample holds over 200,000 clones, and over 80% of those were seen once. Around 26% of the sample is held by the ten biggest clonotypes.

Whole blood was collected in K2EDTA tubes by collaborating institutions according to the institutions' own protocols. Collaborator samples were shipped for TCRbeta analysis as frozen whole blood, isolated PBMCs, or DNA extracted from either sample type. A word on this clone: Its antigen remains unidentified. Within one base of it there is no much larger clone, and no base qualities were kept.

The sequence was collected from a man aged 35 to 55 with acute or convalescent COVID-19. Sequenced sample: peripheral blood. This chain is built from TRBV9 and TRBJ1-2, with the D gene uncertain. This receptor has the CDR3 CASSVAQGDYGYTF. The sequenced DNA: TGTGCCAGCAGCGTAGCTCAAGGAGACTATGGCTACACCTTC.